Shown below are 29 T cell receptor beta chains from a single sample sequenced in a study of Ad26.COV2.S vaccination and SARS-CoV-2 variants. TCRdb's copy holds only in-frame clones and misses some; the assay was immunoSEQ multiplex PCR. Of just over 350,000 clones in the sample, 85% were seen once. Treatment specified: about 20 received Ad26.COV2.S at low or high dose, single or two shots; 5 received placebo; per-sample allocation not given. On day 63 after the first injection, vaccine and placebo recipients gave samples. Sequencing was performed on peripheral blood, taken in a trial of Ad26.COV2.S vaccine versus placebo. The origin of the receptors is a person aged 18-60 years who received the Ad26.COV2.S COVID-19 vaccine or a placebo.

The chain joins TRBV3-1 (or the pseudogene TRBV3-2) to TRBJ2-7; D is unclear. Trimming shortened V by 2 bases and J by 6 bases, and 8 bases separated the two germline ends. The CDR3 totals 12 residues. Germline-derived CDR1 and CDR2 are LGHDT and YNNKEL (reference sequence). CDR3 DNA: TGTGCCAGCAGCCAAACCCTCCTCGAGCAGTACTTC. Residues: CASSQTLLEQYF.

The chain links TRBV2 to TRBJ2-6; no definite D call. The germline gives CDR1 SNHLY, CDR2 FYNNEI. The CDR3 spans 12 residues. Deletions cut 10 bases from V and 4 bases from J, with 8 bases between. CDR3 amino acids: CATSRGANVLTF. The DNA for the CDR3 is TGTGCCACCTCACGGGGGGCCAACGTCCTGACTTTC.

The chain combines TRBV5-4 with TRBJ1-2; unclear D gene. Germline CDR1 is SGHNT and CDR2 is YYREEE (reference sequence). V dropped 4 bases and J dropped 1 base, with 14 bases sitting between them. The CDR3 covers 15 residues. CDR3 coding DNA: TGTGCCAGCAGCGGCGGTAACACTTTTAACTATGGCTACACCTTC. Translation gives CASSGGNTFNYGYTF.

V gene TRBV19 combines with J gene TRBJ2-3; D is possibly TRBD1 (5 bases). The CDR3 has 15 amino acids. Germline V CDR1 and CDR2: LNHDA, SQIVND (reference sequence). Trimming took 7 bases from V and 0 from J, leaving 14 bases between them. The CDR3 bases are TGTGCCAGTAAGAAAGGGGCTTTGAGCACAGATACGCAGTATTTT. This sequence encodes CASKKGALSTDTQYF.

In this sample, this clone turned up once. The V gene is TRBV4-1, the J gene TRBJ2-7; D is perhaps TRBD2 (5 bases). There are 14 residues in the CDR3. Looked up from germline, CDR1 is MGHRA and CDR2 is YSYEKL. V was shortened by 3 bases and J by 6 bases, with 15 bases between the two germline ends. This CDR3 reads CASSQPTSSLEQYF. The CDR3 DNA is TGCGCCAGCAGCCAGCCCACTAGTTCTCTCGAGCAGTACTTC.

V is TRBV20-1 and J is TRBJ2-7; D gene ambiguous. The germline V gene encodes CDR1 DFQATT and CDR2 SNEGSKA (reference sequence). This CDR3 has 11 residues. V lost 3 bases and J lost 4, with 7 bases in between. Here the CDR3 DNA reads TGCAGTGCTAGTAGGGATTACGAGCAGTACTTC. It specifies CSASRDYEQYF.

This chain links TRBV5-4 with TRBJ2-4, with D hard to call. Germline values: CDR1 SGHNT, CDR2 YYREEE (reference sequence). Trimming shortened V by 4 bases and J by 6 bases, and 11 bases separated the two germline ends. The CDR3 covers 13 residues. The CDR3 sequence is CASSPGRTNIQYF. The CDR3 DNA reads as TGTGCCAGCAGCCCGGGTCGGACAAACATTCAGTACTTC.

The rearrangement links TRBV5-6 to TRBJ2-7; 11 nucleotides agree with TRBD1. Germline values: CDR1 SGHDT, CDR2 YYEEEE. With 3 bases clipped from V and 0 bases from J, the junction kept 5 bases outside the gene matches. The CDR3 consists of 16 residues. CDR3: CASSSPGTGGSYEQYF. CDR3 nucleotide sequence: TGTGCCAGCAGCTCCCCCGGGACAGGGGGCTCCTACGAGCAGTACTTC.

The chain combines TRBV5-4 with TRBJ1-2; TRBD1 matches 9 bases. This CDR3 is 14 amino acids long. Germline V gene sequence: CDR1 SGHNT, CDR2 YYREEE (reference sequence). The trim removed 3 bases at V and 6 bases at J, leaving 6 bases unmatched. As DNA, the CDR3 is TGTGCCAGCAGCTACCCAGGACAGGGGAATGGCTACACCTTC. Its translation is CASSYPGQGNGYTF.

This clone occurred a few times. In DNA form, the CDR3 reads TGTGCCAGCGGACTAGCGGGGGAGCAGTACTTC. Translated: CASGLAGEQYF. V usage is TRBV6-6 and J usage is TRBJ2-7, with 12 bases fitting TRBD2. Germline CDR1 reads MNHNY; CDR2 reads SVGAGI (reference sequence). The CDR3 runs to 11 residues. After removal of 8 bases from V and 7 bases from J, the junction contained 0 bases not matched to a gene.

This clone was picked up a small number of times. The J gene is TRBJ2-1, the V gene TRBV24-1, with 8 bases that match TRBD1. CDR1 is KGHDR and CDR2 is SFDVKD in the germline V gene. This CDR3 has 15 amino acids. The junction had 10 bases not matched to a gene; V was cut back by 6 bases and J by 7 bases. The CDR3 reads CATSRGTGGGNEQFF. The DNA for the CDR3 is TGTGCCACCAGTCGCGGGACAGGCGGAGGGAATGAGCAGTTCTTC.

V and J are TRBV7-6 and TRBJ2-3, with D tentatively TRBD1 or TRBD2 (5 bases each). This CDR3 is 15 amino acids long. Germline loops: CDR1 SGHVS, CDR2 FNYEAQ. V lost 0 bases to trimming and J lost 0 bases, with 7 bases between them. Here the CDR3 DNA reads TGTGCCAGCAGCTTAGCCGGGGCTAGCACAGATACGCAGTATTTT. Protein sequence: CASSLAGASTDTQYF.

Comments on this clone: This CDR3 is also generated by other DNA sequences in the sample. The chain couples TRBV9 to TRBJ1-5; the D is unclear. Trimming shortened V by 0 bases and J by 6 bases, and 7 bases separated the two germline ends. The CDR3 has 13 residues. Per the germline V gene, CDR1 is SGDLS and CDR2 is YYNGEE. DNA for the CDR3: TGTGCCAGCAGCGTAGATGCGGGTCAGCCCCAGCATTTT. This codes for CASSVDAGQPQHF.

The chain couples TRBV5-5 to TRBJ1-1; the D is unclear. The V end lost 4 bases, the J end lost 0 bases, and 13 bases lay between the germline ends. This CDR3 region has 15 residues. Germline loops: CDR1 SGHKS, CDR2 YYEKEE (reference sequence). The CDR3 protein is CASSPLGGMNTEAFF. CDR3 coding DNA: TGTGCCAGCAGCCCCCTTGGTGGTATGAACACTGAAGCTTTCTTT.

The gene calls are TRBV4-3 and TRBJ2-7; no clear D gene. V was trimmed by 0 bases and J by 6 bases, leaving 9 bases between them. The CDR3 spans 13 residues. Germline lookup yields CDR1 LGHNA and CDR2 YSLEER. The CDR3 protein is CASSQDLRPEQYF. In nucleotides, the CDR3 is TGCGCCAGCAGCCAAGATTTGCGGCCCGAGCAGTACTTC.

This chain uses TRBV28 with TRBJ2-6; D ambiguous. This CDR3 comprises 18 residues. V was shortened by 1 base and J by 0 bases, with 13 bases between the two germline ends. CDR1 and CDR2 (germline): MDHEN, SYDVKM. The DNA for the CDR3 is TGTGCCAGCAGTTTATATCACGACGCGGACTCTGGGGCCAACGTCCTGACTTTC. It yields the protein CASSLYHDADSGANVLTF.

The rearrangement uses TRBV4-1 and TRBJ1-6, with D hard to call. The CDR3 is 16 residues long. Germline assignment: CDR1 MGHRA and CDR2 YSYEKL. Trimming shortened V by 0 bases and J by 8 bases, and 14 bases separated the two germline ends. DNA of the CDR3: TGCGCCAGCAGCCAAGATGGTACTCCCGGTGATTCACCCCTCCACTTT. Translated, it gives CASSQDGTPGDSPLHF.

The rearrangement uses TRBV28 and TRBJ2-3, with TRBD2 matching 12 bases. V trimming: 3 bases; J trimming: 5 bases; junction bases outside the gene matches: 12. CDR1 and CDR2 (germline): MDHEN, SYDVKM. There are 18 residues in the CDR3. The CDR3 nucleotides read TGTGCCAGCAGTTTTGTCCTAGCGGGAGGGCGAAAGGAAGATACGCAGTATTTT. It yields the protein CASSFVLAGGRKEDTQYF.

The rearrangement joins TRBV7-2 to TRBJ2-3; TRBD2 matches at 12 bases. V lost 2 bases, J lost 2 bases, and 2 bases stayed unmatched. The CDR3 extends over 16 amino acids. The germline CDR1 and CDR2 sequences are SGHTA and FQGNSA. CDR3 sequence: CASSLLAGGPTDTQYF. The CDR3, as DNA: TGTGCCAGCAGCTTACTAGCGGGAGGGCCCACAGATACGCAGTATTTT.

The chain employs TRBV27 and TRBJ1-2; D call uncertain. The CDR3 is made up of 15 amino acids. Trimming removed 6 bases from V and 5 bases from J, with 19 bases in between. CDR1 MNHEY and CDR2 SMNVEV come from the germline V gene (reference sequence). CDR3 amino acids: CASRLSGNGPYGYTF. DNA of the CDR3: TGTGCCAGCAGACTAAGCGGAAACGGGCCGTATGGCTACACCTTC.

The chain couples TRBV6-2 or TRBV6-3 to TRBJ2-2; 8 bases agree with TRBD1. Germline lookup yields CDR1 MNHEY and CDR2 SVGEGT. This CDR3 contains 12 residues. With 4 bases clipped from V and 15 bases from J, the junction kept 7 bases outside the gene matches. The CDR3 here is CASSSRQGALFF. CDR3 bases: TGTGCCAGCAGTTCCCGGCAGGGGGCATTGTTTTTT.

V gene TRBV5-1 combines with J gene TRBJ2-1; 7 bases match TRBD2. Germline V CDR1 and CDR2: SGHRS, YFSETQ. CDR3 length: 13 residues. After removal of 0 bases from V and 10 bases from J, the junction contained 4 bases not matched to a gene. The CDR3 loop reads CASSLVGEGEQFF. The CDR3 nucleotides are TGCGCCAGCAGCTTGGTAGGGGAGGGGGAGCAGTTCTTC.

The chain joins TRBV5-5 to TRBJ1-3, with 9 bases lining up with TRBD1. The CDR3 is 14 residues long. V dropped 4 bases and J dropped 9; count of bases not matched to a gene: 8. Germline V CDR1 and CDR2: SGHKS, YYEKEE (reference sequence). CDR3 DNA sequence: TGTGCCAGCAGCCCGGACAGGGGCCGAAGCACCATATATTTT. Its protein product is CASSPDRGRSTIYF.

The V call is TRBV10-3, the J call TRBJ1-5, with 7 bases aligning to TRBD1. Germline assignment: CDR1 ENHRY and CDR2 SYGVKD. V shed 0 bases and J 3 bases; nucleotides not matched to a gene: 5. This CDR3 spans 16 amino acids. The CDR3 region is CAISESTGALNQPQHF. The CDR3 DNA follows: TGTGCCATCAGTGAGTCTACAGGGGCCCTCAATCAGCCCCAGCATTTT.

The chain links TRBV29-1 to TRBJ1-6; 8 bases are shared with TRBD1. Germline loops: CDR1 SQVTM, CDR2 ANQGSEA. The CDR3 runs 14 residues. V shed 7 bases and J 7 bases; nucleotides not matched to a gene: 9. CDR3 in amino acids: CSARTGLGNSPLHF. CDR3 bases: TGCAGCGCCCGGACAGGGCTTGGAAATTCACCCCTCCACTTT. The full variable domain, its missing parts supplied by reference TRBV29-1 and TRBJ1-6, is SAVISQKPSRDICQRGTSLTIQCQVDSQVTMMFWYRQQPGQSLTLIATANQGSEATYESGFVIDKFPISRPNLTFSTLTVSNMSPEDSSIYLCSARTGLGNSPLHFGNGTRLTVT.

Here the CDR3 DNA reads TGTGCCAGCAGTTACTCTTTGGGACTAGCGGGAGCTCGGAGCACAGATACGCAGTATTTT. Translation: CASSYSLGLAGARSTDTQYF. The chain has TRBV6-2 or TRBV6-3 and TRBJ2-3, with 14 positions matching TRBD2. Germline V CDR1 and CDR2: MNHEY, SVGEGT. The CDR3 is made up of 20 amino acids. The J segment lost 0 bases and the V segment lost 0 bases, leaving 8 bases of the junction unmatched.

The rearrangement uses TRBV18 and TRBJ1-1; the D is unclear. The CDR3 spans 14 residues. V dropped 3 bases and J dropped 0 bases, with 8 bases sitting between them. Germline lookup yields CDR1 KGHSH and CDR2 LQKENI. The CDR3 sequence: CASSPSGMNTEAFF. The CDR3 DNA is TGTGCCAGCTCACCCTCCGGGATGAACACTGAAGCTTTCTTT.

This chain uses TRBV3-1 (or the pseudogene TRBV3-2) with TRBJ1-2; D is perhaps TRBD1 (5 bases). The CDR3 is 14 amino acids. The V and J ends lost 2 bases and 4 bases respectively, with 11 bases between them. Looked up from germline, CDR1 is LGHDT and CDR2 is YNNKEL (reference sequence). The CDR3 loop is CASSQRTPSYGYTF. CDR3 sequence (DNA): TGTGCCAGCAGCCAACGGACACCTAGCTATGGCTACACCTTC.

The rearrangement uses TRBV27 and TRBJ1-4, with TRBD1 matching 7 bases. Germline V gene data show CDR1 as MNHEY and CDR2 as SMNVEV (reference sequence). The CDR3 covers 14 residues. With 6 bases clipped from V and 4 bases from J, the junction kept 5 bases outside the gene matches. CDR3 DNA sequence: TGTGCCAGCAGGATACACAGGGGTAATGAAAAACTGTTTTTT. Translation: CASRIHRGNEKLFF.